The clone carrying this TCR beta chain was detected once. Antigen unknown. This sample is part of a study of T cell responses to AZD1222 COVID-19 vaccine. Generated by immunoSEQ multiplex PCR, the TCRdb table keeps only in-frame clones and is missing some. The table includes over 100,000 clones, 80% to 85% detected once. Whole-study findings and limits: Baseline seropositives among AZD1222 recipients totaled only five to seven. An increase in Spike-specific TCR breadth and depth was observed after two AZD1222 doses. White British ancestry dominated among donors, who included more females, and clonal diversity was possibly underestimated. Per reports, nearly half of all spike-specific TCRs target regions that are unmutated in variants.

This sample comprised peripheral blood, obtained on day 0 of AZD1222 vaccination. The TCR was taken from an adult in good health.

In DNA, the CDR3 is TGTGCCAGCAGCTTCCGGGACTATACCTACGAGCAGTACTTC. Its translation: CASSFRDYTYEQYF. The chain couples TRBV7-8 to TRBJ2-7; 7 positions match TRBD2. V trimming: 3 bases; J trimming: 2 bases; junction bases outside the gene matches: 4. In germline, CDR1 is SGHVS, CDR2 FQNEAQ. The CDR3 sequence is 14 residues long.